Shown below are 20 T cell receptor beta chains from a single sample sequenced in a study of T cell responses to AZD1222 COVID-19 vaccine. Measured with immunoSEQ multiplex PCR; TCRdb has only the in-frame clones, and not every one. The table has 150,000 or so clones, 85% to 90% seen once; the top ten hold approximately 9.1%. The sequences come from peripheral blood, collected 28 days after the second AZD1222 dose. The source of these receptors is an adult who received the AZD1222 COVID-19 vaccine.

The J gene is TRBJ2-6, the V gene TRBV19; TRBD2 matches 15 bases. V shed 7 bases and J 3 bases; nucleotides not matched to a gene: 7. The CDR3 contains 18 residues. Germline V lookup: CDR1 LNHDA, CDR2 SQIVND (reference sequence). The CDR3 sequence: CASTGLAGGPFGANVLTF. DNA for the CDR3: TGTGCCAGTACCGGACTAGCGGGAGGGCCTTTTGGGGCCAACGTCCTGACTTTC.

This clone was seen a handful of times. The chain couples TRBV29-1 to TRBJ1-4; D is possibly TRBD1 (5 bases). V was cut by 6 bases and J by 7 bases, with 12 bases left in between. Germline V lookup: CDR1 SQVTM, CDR2 ANQGSEA. This CDR3 spans 12 amino acids. The DNA of the CDR3 is TGCAGCGTGGGGGAGGAACTTGAAAAACTGTTTTTT. This encodes CSVGEELEKLFF.

The chain combines TRBV28 with TRBJ2-2; D is unclear. Trimming took off 6 bases at V and 3 bases at J, with 2 bases between the two ends. CDR3 length: 11 amino acids. CDR1 is MDHEN, CDR2 SYDVKM, per germline. The CDR3 nucleotides are TGTGCCAGCAGACACACCGGGGAGCTGTTTTTT. Amino acids: CASRHTGELFF.

V is TRBV15 and J is TRBJ2-7, with D unclear. Germline CDR1 reads LNHNV; CDR2 reads YYDKDF (reference sequence). Deletions cut 0 bases from V and 0 bases from J, with 6 bases between. The length of the CDR3 is 14 residues. The CDR3 is CATSRDKVSYEQYF. CDR3 nucleotides: TGTGCCACCAGCAGAGATAAGGTCTCCTACGAGCAGTACTTC. The whole variable domain, filled in from reference TRBV15 and TRBJ2-7, reads DAMVIQNPRYQVTQFGKPVTLSCSQTLNHNVMYWYQQKSSQAPKLLFHYYDKDFNNEADTPDNFQSRRPNTSFCFLDIRSPGLGDTAMYLCATSRDKVSYEQYFGPGTRLTVT.

V gene TRBV24-1 combines with J gene TRBJ2-1, with unresolved D. Germline V gene lookup returns CDR1 KGHDR and CDR2 SFDVKD. The CDR3 loop spans 15 amino acids. Trimming removed 4 bases from V and 5 bases from J, with 14 bases in between. This CDR3 reads CATSDPTTNDNEQFF. The CDR3 nucleotides read TGTGCCACCAGTGACCCGACAACAAACGACAATGAGCAGTTCTTC.

This clone occurred once. V usage is TRBV2 and J usage is TRBJ2-5, with D possibly being TRBD1 (5 bases). The V gene's germline CDR1 is SNHLY and CDR2 FYNNEI. The V end was cut by 2 bases, the J end by 3 bases, with 10 bases between. The CDR3 consists of 14 residues. CDR3 bases: TGTGCCAGCAGTGAACAACAGGATGAAGAGACCCAGTACTTC. It translates to CASSEQQDEETQYF.

The chain recombines TRBV2 with TRBJ2-1; 7 nucleotides align to TRBD1. This CDR3 region has 12 residues. V lost 7 bases to trimming and J lost 7 bases; unmatched junction nucleotides: 4. Germline V gene data show CDR1 as SNHLY and CDR2 as FYNNEI. CDR3 DNA sequence: TGTGCCAGCAAACCACAGGGGAATGAGCAGTTCTTC. It codes for CASKPQGNEQFF.

V and J are TRBV27 and TRBJ2-3; D is uncertain. Looked up from germline, CDR1 is MNHEY and CDR2 is SMNVEV (reference sequence). The CDR3 has 13 amino acids. Trimming shortened V by 2 bases and J by 4 bases, and 7 bases separated the two germline ends. This chain's CDR3 is CASSLRWADTQYF. The CDR3 nucleotides are TGTGCCAGCAGTTTAAGATGGGCAGATACGCAGTATTTT.

The chain uses TRBV28 and TRBJ2-7; D perhaps matches TRBD2 (6 bases). Germline V gives CDR1 MDHEN, CDR2 SYDVKM. The CDR3 consists of 15 residues. Trimming took off 5 bases at V and 3 bases at J, with 17 bases between the two ends. The CDR3 loop is CASSGLQIGFYEQYF. The DNA of the CDR3 is TGTGCCAGCAGTGGACTACAAATCGGGTTCTACGAGCAGTACTTC.

The chain combines TRBV12-3 or TRBV12-4 with TRBJ2-1; D unclear. V was pared by 7 bases and J by 8 bases, with 12 bases between. This CDR3 region has 12 residues. This CDR3 is CASTRSNDEQFF. In nucleotides, the CDR3 is TGTGCCAGCACCCGGAGTAACGATGAGCAGTTCTTC.

This clone was detected many times. The rearrangement joins TRBV19 to TRBJ1-3; D not resolved. Trimming took off 7 bases at V and 8 bases at J, with 9 bases between the two ends. Per the germline V gene, CDR1 is LNHDA and CDR2 is SQIVND (reference sequence). CDR3 length equals 11 residues. The CDR3 DNA follows: TGTGCCAGTACCATGGTGGACACCATATATTTT. Protein sequence: CASTMVDTIYF.

J is TRBJ1-1 and V is TRBV28; D may be TRBD1 (5 bases). This CDR3 contains 15 residues. V lost 5 bases and J 2 bases, leaving 15 bases between the germline ends. Germline V gene lookup returns CDR1 MDHEN and CDR2 SYDVKM. Here the CDR3 DNA reads TGTGCCAGCAGTCCCCCTGGGGCCCCAAACACTGAAGCTTTCTTT. Protein: CASSPPGAPNTEAFF.

The chain combines TRBV19 with TRBJ2-7, with a weak D call TRBD1 (6 bases). Trimming left V 6 bases short and J 2 bases short, with 14 bases between. Germline V gene sequence: CDR1 LNHDA, CDR2 SQIVND (reference sequence). This CDR3 is 14 amino acids long. The CDR3 reads CASRQQGSAYEQYF. The CDR3 DNA is TGTGCCAGTAGACAGCAGGGGTCGGCCTACGAGCAGTACTTC.

The V gene is TRBV15, the J gene TRBJ1-6; D unclear. Germline-derived CDR1 and CDR2 are LNHNV and YYDKDF (reference sequence). Trimming pared 1 base from V and 7 bases from J, leaving 8 bases between. The CDR3 runs to 14 residues. The CDR3 region is CATSRGELNSPLHF. In DNA, the CDR3 is TGTGCCACCAGCAGAGGGGAACTAAATTCACCCCTCCACTTT.

The V gene is TRBV11-2, the J gene TRBJ1-2; unclear D gene. Germline CDR1 reads SGHAT; CDR2 reads FQNNGV. Trimming removed 5 bases from V and 7 bases from J, with 11 bases in between. This CDR3 contains 12 residues. The CDR3 region is CASSVNLAGYTF. Here the CDR3 DNA reads TGTGCCAGCAGCGTCAATCTGGCTGGCTACACCTTC. Looking up the rest from reference TRBV11-2 and TRBJ1-2 gives the full variable domain: EAGVAQSPRYKIIEKRQSVAFWCNPISGHATLYWYQQILGQGPKLLIQFQNNGVVDDSQLPKDRFSAERLKGVDSTLKIQPAKLEDSAVYLCASSVNLAGYTFGSGTRLTVV.

This chain uses TRBV6-5 with TRBJ2-7; 8 bases are shared with TRBD1. The CDR3 spans 13 residues. V lost 7 bases, J lost 7 bases, and 9 bases stayed unmatched. The germline V gene encodes CDR1 MNHEY and CDR2 SVGAGI. Here the CDR3 reads CASKAGGVWEQYF. The CDR3 DNA sequence: TGTGCCAGCAAGGCAGGGGGCGTCTGGGAGCAGTACTTC.

The rearrangement uses TRBV28 and TRBJ1-6, with D perhaps matching TRBD1 (5 bases). The V and J ends lost 4 bases and 11 bases respectively, with 15 bases between them. The CDR3 runs 14 residues. Germline V gene lookup returns CDR1 MDHEN and CDR2 SYDVKM. Here the CDR3 reads CASSSPEVQAPLHF. In DNA form, the CDR3 reads TGTGCCAGCAGTTCCCCCGAGGTACAGGCACCCCTCCACTTT.

This chain links TRBV7-2 with TRBJ1-3; D uncertain. The CDR3 has 13 amino acids. Germline loops: CDR1 SGHTA, CDR2 FQGNSA. Deletions cut 5 bases from V and 2 bases from J, with 7 bases between. CDR3 protein: CASSPHPGNTIYF. The CDR3 region has the DNA TGTGCCAGCAGCCCTCACCCTGGAAACACCATATATTTT.

The chain is built from TRBV28 and TRBJ1-2; D may be TRBD1 (5 bases). The CDR3 loop spans 14 amino acids. The germline V gene encodes CDR1 MDHEN and CDR2 SYDVKM. The V end lost 2 bases, the J end lost 1 base, and 8 bases lay between the germline ends. The CDR3 coding sequence is TGTGCCAGCAGTTTAGGGGGGGGTAACTATGGCTACACCTTC. Translation gives CASSLGGGNYGYTF.

In its sample, this clone was seen once. The V gene is TRBV6-2 or TRBV6-3, the J gene TRBJ1-1; D ambiguous. V gave up 0 bases and J gave up 0 bases, with 8 bases separating them. Looked up from germline, CDR1 is MNHEY and CDR2 is SVGEGT. The CDR3 is 15 residues long. This CDR3 is CASSYSNILNTEAFF. The CDR3 nucleotides are TGTGCCAGCAGTTACTCGAACATACTGAACACTGAAGCTTTCTTT.